This T cell receptor (beta chain) originates from a study of blood T cells in healthy people across ages. The CDR3 has 15 amino acids. From germline, CDR1 is SGHTA and CDR2 FQGNSA. V was clipped by 5 bases and J by 4 bases; unmatched bases: 7. A sample-barcoded 5' primer and a J-beta primer mix were used in a second PCR of roughly 6 to 12 cycles. Unique molecular identifiers of 12 random nucleotides labeled each cDNA. TCRdb fed the 5' RACE reads into MiXCR, producing one record per CDR3 protein. The table shows 800,000 or so distinct CDR3 sequences, with 46% occurring only once. General observations from the study: When one million T cells were used, diversity estimates were thought to be underestimates.

This clonotype was detected many times. Antigen: not known. The source of this sequence is a man at least 80 years old in good health. The chain carries TRBV7-2 and TRBJ2-7, with 11 bases aligning to TRBD1. The sample was blood. The CDR3 sequence is CASSRRTGGEYEQYF. In DNA form, the CDR3 reads TGTGCCAGCAGCCGGCGGACAGGGGGCGAATACGAGCAGTACTTC.